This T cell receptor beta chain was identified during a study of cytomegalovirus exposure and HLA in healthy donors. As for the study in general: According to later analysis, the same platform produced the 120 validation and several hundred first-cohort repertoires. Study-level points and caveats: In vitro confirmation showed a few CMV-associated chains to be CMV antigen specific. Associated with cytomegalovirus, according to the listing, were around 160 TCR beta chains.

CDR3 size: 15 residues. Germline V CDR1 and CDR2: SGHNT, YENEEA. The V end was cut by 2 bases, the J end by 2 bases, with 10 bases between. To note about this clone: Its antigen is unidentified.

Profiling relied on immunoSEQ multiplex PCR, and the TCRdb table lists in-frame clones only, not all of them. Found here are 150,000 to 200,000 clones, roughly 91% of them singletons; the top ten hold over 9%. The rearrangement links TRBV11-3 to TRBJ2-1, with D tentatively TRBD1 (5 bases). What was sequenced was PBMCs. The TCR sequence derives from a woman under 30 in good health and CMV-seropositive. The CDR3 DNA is TGTGCCAGCAGCTTACGCCAGGGCACCTACAATGAGCAGTTCTTC. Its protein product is CASSLRQGTYNEQFF. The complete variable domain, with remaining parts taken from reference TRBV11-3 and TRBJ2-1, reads EAGVVQSPRYKIIEKKQPVAFWCNPISGHNTLYWYLQNLGQGPELLIRYENEEAVDDSQLPKDRFSAERLKGVDSTLKIQPAELGDSAVYLCASSLRQGTYNEQFFGPGTRLTVL.